These T cell receptor beta chains were read from a single sample in a study of cytomegalovirus exposure and HLA in healthy donors. TCRdb's copy holds only in-frame clones and misses some; the assay was immunoSEQ multiplex PCR. The repertoire has 95,000 to 150,000 clones, about 80% of them found once; the top ten carry approximately 8.8%. The sequenced material came from PBMCs. All receptors come from a female donor in good health and CMV-seropositive. The CDR3 runs from the conserved cysteine through the conserved F or W. D genes are given only for firm matches. For some rows the clone size is stated as once, few or many, or as a class when expanded; others skip it.

D gene,J gene,V gene,clone size,CDR3 protein,CDR3 DNA
TRBD1,TRBJ2-2,TRBV5-4,NA,CASSSGTGWTGELFF,TGTGCCAGCAGCTCCGGGACAGGGTGGACCGGGGAGCTGTTTTTT
NA,TRBJ1-2,TRBV28,NA,CASAGHSPYGYTF,TGTGCCAGTGCCGGTCATTCCCCATATGGCTACACCTTC
NA,TRBJ1-1,TRBV2,NA,CASSEEVDTEAFF,TGTGCCAGCAGTGAGGAGGTGGACACTGAAGCTTTCTTT
TRBD1,TRBJ1-2,TRBV5-1,NA,CASSLLDRGVNYGYTF,TGCGCCAGCAGCTTGCTGGACAGGGGCGTTAACTATGGCTACACCTTC
NA,TRBJ1-2,TRBV10-3,NA,CAITGGQQRSYTF,TGTGCCATCACTGGCGGACAGCAACGGAGCTACACCTTC
NA,TRBJ2-7,TRBV7-2,NA,CASSSGSSYEQYF,TGTGCCAGCAGCTCGGGTAGCTCCTACGAGCAGTACTTC
TRBD2,TRBJ2-5,TRBV4-1,NA,CASSQEDRLAEDATQYF,TGCGCCAGCAGCCAAGAGGATCGACTAGCTGAGGATGCGACCCAGTACTTC
NA,TRBJ2-3,TRBV25-1,NA,CASSGTGNTDTQYF,TGTGCCAGCAGTGGTACAGGGAACACAGATACGCAGTATTTT
TRBD1,TRBJ1-2,TRBV19,NA,CASSPGTGWNGYTF,TGTGCCAGTAGTCCCGGGACAGGGTGGAATGGCTACACCTTC
TRBD2,TRBJ2-2,TRBV18,NA,CASSPFTSGGDTGELFF,TGTGCCAGCTCACCATTTACTAGCGGGGGCGACACCGGGGAGCTGTTTTTT
NA,TRBJ1-6,TRBV7-6,NA,CASSPRVLNSPLHF,TGTGCCAGCAGCCCACGGGTCCTTAATTCACCCCTCCACTTT
TRBD1,TRBJ2-5,TRBV19,NA,CASSIDKGTGNVHQETQYF,TGTGCCAGTAGTATAGATAAAGGGACAGGAAATGTCCACCAAGAGACCCAGTACTTC
TRBD1,TRBJ2-1,TRBV9,NA,CASSVVGGLTYNEQFF,TGTGCCAGCAGCGTAGTAGGGGGCTTAACCTACAATGAGCAGTTCTTC
NA,TRBJ2-7,TRBV5-6,NA,CASSHRRGGGYEQYF,TGTGCCAGCAGTCATAGGAGGGGGGGCGGCTACGAGCAGTACTTC
NA,TRBJ2-1,TRBV6-1,NA,CASRPQGNEQFF,TGTGCCAGCAGGCCACAGGGAAATGAGCAGTTCTTC
NA,TRBJ1-2,TRBV9,NA,CASSPPLGGGDSYTF,TGTGCCAGCAGCCCCCCACTCGGGGGAGGGGATAGCTACACCTTC
NA,TRBJ2-7,TRBV20-1,NA,CSATSSYEQYF,TGCAGTGCTACATCCTCCTACGAGCAGTACTTC
NA,TRBJ1-6,TRBV28,few,CASSPPKLDSSALHF,TGTGCCAGCAGTCCACCCAAATTAGACAGTTCAGCCCTCCACTTT
TRBD1,TRBJ1-6,TRBV7-8,NA,CASSFTGGDSPLHF,TGTGCCAGCAGCTTCACAGGGGGCGATTCACCCCTCCACTTT
NA,TRBJ1-6,TRBV4-3,NA,CASSQDTPRYTGGSPLHF,TGCGCCAGCAGCCAAGATACCCCCCGATACACCGGGGGTTCACCCCTCCACTTT
TRBD1,TRBJ2-1,TRBV27,few,CASSQDRVGQFF,TGTGCCAGCAGCCAAGACAGGGTAGGCCAGTTCTTC
TRBD2,TRBJ2-3,TRBV5-1,NA,CASSSVAGSDTQYF,TGCGCCAGCAGCTCAGTAGCGGGGTCCGATACGCAGTATTTT
NA,TRBJ1-1,TRBV7-2,once,CASSLEGGGTEAFF,TGTGCCAGCAGCTTAGAGGGAGGTGGCACTGAAGCTTTCTTT
NA,TRBJ2-1,TRBV7-9,few,CASRATPKGNEQFF,TGTGCCAGCAGAGCAACTCCCAAGGGGAATGAGCAGTTCTTC
TRBD1,TRBJ1-3,TRBV28,NA,CASSPGTASGNTIYF,TGTGCCAGCAGTCCGGGGACAGCCTCTGGAAACACCATATATTTT
TRBD2,TRBJ2-1,TRBV5-1,NA,CASSFGGGAWNEQFF,TGCGCCAGCAGCTTCGGCGGGGGGGCGTGGAATGAGCAGTTCTTC
NA,TRBJ2-3,TRBV13,NA,CASSLDGGDTQYF,TGTGCCAGCAGCTTAGATGGGGGGGATACGCAGTATTTT
TRBD2,TRBJ2-5,TRBV11-2,NA,CASSLNAGGNQETQYF,TGTGCCAGCAGCTTAAATGCGGGGGGGAACCAAGAGACCCAGTACTTC
NA,TRBJ2-5,TRBV5-1,NA,CASSTGVGEETQYF,TGCGCCAGCTCTACCGGGGTAGGTGAAGAGACCCAGTACTTC
NA,TRBJ2-3,TRBV5-1,NA,CASSLAPPSTDTQYF,TGCGCCAGCAGCTTGGCCCCCCCTAGCACAGATACGCAGTATTTT
NA,TRBJ1-5,TRBV27,NA,CASSLLGRRGNQPQHF,TGTGCCAGCAGTTTATTGGGGCGGAGAGGCAATCAGCCCCAGCATTTT
TRBD1,TRBJ1-5,TRBV19,NA,CASSAGTGMSNQPQHF,TGTGCCAGTAGTGCCGGGACAGGGATGAGCAATCAGCCCCAGCATTTT
TRBD1,TRBJ1-2,TRBV11-2,once,CASTLGQGSWYGYTF,TGTGCCAGCACCCTCGGACAGGGTAGTTGGTATGGCTACACCTTC
TRBD1,TRBJ1-6,TRBV9,NA,CASSVGDRGPPLHF,TGTGCCAGCAGCGTTGGGGACAGGGGGCCACCCCTCCACTTT
NA,TRBJ2-7,TRBV20-1,NA,CSVVPYYEQYF,TGCAGTGTAGTGCCGTATTACGAGCAGTACTTC
NA,TRBJ1-2,TRBV6-5,NA,CASIPPEGYGYTF,TGTGCCAGCATCCCCCCGGAGGGCTATGGCTACACCTTC
NA,TRBJ1-1,TRBV6-5,once,CASSPHREANTEAFF,TGTGCCAGCAGCCCCCATCGGGAAGCGAACACTGAAGCTTTCTTT